Below, one TCR beta chain is given with its context. Germline trimming cut 3 bases from V and 7 bases from J; bases unmatched to any gene: 7. Germline lookup yields CDR1 SGHNT and CDR2 YYREEE (reference sequence). The CDR3 has 17 residues. This sample was included in a study of PD-L1 blockade in urothelial cancer. The repertoire was sequenced with immunoSEQ multiplex PCR; TCRdb's copy has only in-frame clones and lacks some. Counted here are 29,000 or so clones, roughly 86% occurring once; the ten biggest clones make up around 3.2%. The sample in question was PBMCs, obtained around atezolizumab (anti-PD-L1) treatment. The chain has TRBV5-4 and TRBJ2-2, with 15 positions matching TRBD2. The receptor comes from a middle-aged man with urothelial cancer. As DNA, the CDR3 is TGTGCCAGCAGCTCCTGGACTAGCGGGAGGGCTGGCGGGGAGCTGTTTTTT. This codes for CASSSWTSGRAGGELFF.